Included here is one TCR beta chain sequence, with context. Starting material of roughly 0.45 ug total RNA yielded TCR beta cDNA via a constant-region primer. Generation of the TCR beta libraries relied on three nested multiplex PCR rounds using slightly modified ARM-PCR. Running around 9 cycles apiece, the first two PCR rounds relied on TRBV1-TRBV30 forward primers together with a C-beta reverse primer. One entry per CDR3 protein results from TCRdb running MiXCR on the multiplex PCR reads. The sample records around 120,000 distinct CDR3 sequences, about 59% being singletons. The data originate from a study of tumor-infiltrating lymphocytes in primary liver carcinoma. Scientists recovered RNA and DNA together from roughly 21-30 mg of unsorted bulk tissue. The J segment lost 7 bases and the V segment lost 6 bases, leaving 6 bases of the junction unmatched. This CDR3 contains 14 residues. Germline loops: CDR1 MGHRA, CDR2 YSYEKL.

The sequencing sample was made of liver tumor tissue from sampling region 1. Specified subset: tumor region T1, superior pole. The chain is built from TRBV4-1 and TRBJ1-5, with TRBD1 matching 10 bases. This receptor was taken from a woman in her fifties or sixties with primary liver carcinoma and hepatitis B virus infection. The CDR3 coding sequence is TGCGCCAGCAGTCTGGGACAGGGGTGGCAGCCCCAGCATTTT. Amino acid sequence: CASSLGQGWQPQHF.